The sequence of this TCR beta chain was determined in a study of blood T cell repertoires in COVID-19 (TCRdb year 2020). Background for the entire study: The collaborator samples originated in the United States, Italy and Spain and spanned the acute and convalescent phases of COVID-19. The material from the prospective study consisted of cDNA or gDNA derived from T cells, B-cell-depleted T cells, or PBMCs. Subjects who had been exposed to COVID-19, were actively infected with it, or had recovered from it provided the deeply sampled blood TCRbeta repertoires that made up the dataset. The repertoires were released in a freely available public database intended as a resource for research on the immune response to SARS-CoV-2. The samples were drawn from the first 160 participants of the ongoing ImmuneRACE study and from 1,254 subjects provided by 6 global collaborators. Sample metadata almost always included a de-identified subject ID, COVID-19 status, age in years and sex. Where available, HLA class I and class II types were obtained from metadata supplied by the sample provider rather than from assay-based typing. Here is what the overall study found, with its caveats: How much clinical and demographic metadata was included differed by source and by participant, and the metadata was provided uncurated.

The cysteine opens and the phenylalanine closes a CDR3 of 15 amino acids. The entry retains the CDR3 DNA only, 45 bases that are in frame from base 1. V is trimmed back by 4 bases and J by 4 bases, and the junction contains 3 bases that no gene match accounts for. According to the germline V gene, CDR1 reads SGHDN and CDR2 reads FVKESK. About this clone itself: The antigen it recognizes is unknown. No qualities accompany the bases; no much larger clone lies one base away.

Whole blood was collected in K2EDTA tubes by collaborating institutions according to the institutions' own protocols. For TCRbeta analysis, collaborator samples were shipped as frozen whole blood, as isolated PBMCs, or as DNA extracted from either sample type. TCRbeta CDR3 regions were amplified from genomic DNA using the immunoSEQ Assay, a bias-controlled multiplex PCR. The original methods were these. Nucleated cell counts per sample were estimated from amplification of reference gene primers within the assay. To quantify the absolute abundance of each unique TCRbeta CDR3 rearrangement, sequence reads were collapsed and filtered. For each sample, productive Simpson clonality was calculated as the square root of Simpson's diversity index over productive rearrangements. TCRdb mirrors the immuneACCESS table, restricted to in-frame sequences. Some clones are absent from its copies; in checked studies, under half trace to an unresolved V gene, and the reason for the others is unknown. Clone size and the V and J calls come from that table; the DNA yielded D and trimming. The sample contains 150,000 to 200,000 clones, around 88% of them found a single time. The ten largest clones represent less than 6.5% of the sample.

This TCR was sampled from a human donor in a cohort sampled during active COVID-19. Sequencing input: peripheral blood. This sequence uses TRBV14 and TRBJ2-1, with 11 bases in between that match TRBD2. The CDR3 in this case is CASSRASGGYNEQFF. The DNA is TGTGCCAGCAGCCGAGCTAGCGGGGGGTACAATGAGCAGTTCTTC.